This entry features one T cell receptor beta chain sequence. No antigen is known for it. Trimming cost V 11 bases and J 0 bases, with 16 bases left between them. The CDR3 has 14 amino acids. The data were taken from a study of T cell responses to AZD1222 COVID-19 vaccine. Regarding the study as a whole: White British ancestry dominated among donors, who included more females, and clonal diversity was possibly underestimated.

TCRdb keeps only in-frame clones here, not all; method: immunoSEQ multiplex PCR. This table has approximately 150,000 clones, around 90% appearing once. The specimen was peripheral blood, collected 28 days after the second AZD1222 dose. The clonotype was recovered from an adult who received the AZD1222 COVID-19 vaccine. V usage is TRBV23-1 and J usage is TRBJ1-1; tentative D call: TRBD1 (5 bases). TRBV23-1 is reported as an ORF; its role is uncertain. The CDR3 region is CARKVDSMNTEAFF. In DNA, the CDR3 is TGCGCCCGGAAAGTCGACAGCATGAACACTGAAGCTTTCTTT.